The 19 T cell receptor beta chains presented below share a single source sample, sequenced in a study of T-cell reconstitution after alpha-beta-depleted transplantation in children. Unique molecular identifiers were used in preparing the TCRbeta library. MiXCR, applied by TCRdb to the PCR reads, yields one record per CDR3 protein. The repertoire holds around 600,000 distinct CDR3 sequences, with 20% to 25% as singletons. The sequences come from PBMCs, mostly from graft donor cells, collected 360 days after TCRalphabeta/CD19-depleted stem cell transplant. These receptors were taken from a boy less than two years old who had a stem cell transplant for acute myeloid leukemia, so the T cells may come from the graft donor.

This clonotype was counted ten times or more. The genes are TRBV20-1 and TRBJ2-5; 8 nucleotides align to TRBD1. Unmatched junction bases numbered 10, after V lost 2 bases and J lost 2 bases. The CDR3 covers 16 residues. Germline V gives CDR1 DFQATT, CDR2 SNEGSKA (reference sequence). CDR3 coding DNA: TGCAGTGCTAGACCCCCCAGGACAGGGACACAAGAGACCCAGTACTTC. This codes for CSARPPRTGTQETQYF.

This rearrangement joins TRBV7-8 to TRBJ2-6; unclear D gene. V lost 8 bases and J lost 0, with 8 bases in between. CDR1 is SGHVS, CDR2 FQNEAQ, per germline. CDR3 length: 14 residues. DNA for the CDR3: TGTGCCAGCCCATCACCCTCTGGGGCCAACGTCCTGACTTTC. It encodes CASPSPSGANVLTF.

This clonotype appeared a single time. V usage is TRBV10-3 and J usage is TRBJ1-1; D is perhaps TRBD1 (5 bases). CDR1 is ENHRY and CDR2 is SYGVKD in the germline V gene. V lost 8 bases and J lost 4, with 8 bases in between. The CDR3 is 11 residues long. The CDR3 nucleotides are TGTGCCATCGGGGGGGGCACTGAAGCTTTCTTT. It specifies CAIGGGTEAFF.

This sequence joins TRBV7-3 and TRBJ2-3, with TRBD1 matching 8 bases. V gave up 5 bases and J gave up 2 bases; unmatched junction bases: 6. CDR3 length: 15 amino acids. The germline V gene has CDR1 SGHTA and CDR2 FQGTGA. The CDR3, as DNA: TGTGCCAGCAGCGCCCGGGACAGGCCCACAGATACGCAGTATTTT. Residues: CASSARDRPTDTQYF. The variable domain in full, completed from reference TRBV7-3 and TRBJ2-3, reads GAGVSQTPSNKVTEKGKYVELRCDPISGHTALYWYRQSLGQGPEFLIYFQGTGAADDSGLPNDRFFAVRPEGSVSTLKIQRTERGDSAVYLCASSARDRPTDTQYFGPGTRLTVL.

The J gene is TRBJ2-5, the V gene TRBV20-1; D remains ambiguous. V lost 8 bases, J lost 4 bases, and 5 bases lay in between. Germline V gene data show CDR1 as DFQATT and CDR2 as SNEGSKA (reference sequence). The CDR3 runs 9 residues. CDR3 in DNA: TGCAGTCCAAGAGAGACCCAGTACTTC. Its protein product is CSPRETQYF.

J is TRBJ1-4 and V is TRBV4-1; D gene ambiguous. The V gene lost 1 base and the J gene lost 8 bases, with 11 bases spanning the gap. The CDR3 runs 14 residues. Germline V gene lookup returns CDR1 MGHRA and CDR2 YSYEKL. The CDR3 DNA is TGCGCCAGCAGCCAAGTATGGTTTCAAGAAAAACTGTTTTTT. Amino acid sequence: CASSQVWFQEKLFF.

The chain uses TRBV20-1 and TRBJ1-1; D is undetermined. Germline V lookup: CDR1 DFQATT, CDR2 SNEGSKA (reference sequence). The V gene lost 3 bases and the J gene lost 3 bases, with 11 bases spanning the gap. There are 13 residues in the CDR3. DNA for the CDR3: TGCAGTGCTAGCCTAGCTGGGGACACTGAAGCTTTCTTT. It translates to CSASLAGDTEAFF.

This clonotype has more than one count but fewer than ten. The rearrangement links TRBV20-1 to TRBJ2-1; no definite D call. This CDR3 has 10 residues. V lost 5 bases, J lost 7 bases, and 6 bases lay in between. Germline V gene lookup returns CDR1 DFQATT and CDR2 SNEGSKA (reference sequence). CDR3 DNA sequence: TGCAGTGCTCTGAAGAATGAGCAGTTCTTC. It specifies CSALKNEQFF.

This clonotype has a single count. J is TRBJ2-7 and V is TRBV12-3 or TRBV12-4; 7 positions match TRBD1. The CDR3 consists of 13 residues. V trimming: 6 bases; J trimming: 4 bases; junction bases outside the gene matches: 6. The CDR3 protein is CASSDRAEYEQYF. DNA of the CDR3: TGTGCCAGCAGCGACAGGGCGGAGTACGAGCAGTACTTC.

The gene calls are TRBV4-3 and TRBJ2-7; D possibly uses TRBD1 or TRBD2 (5 bases each). Germline assignment: CDR1 LGHNA and CDR2 YSLEER. The CDR3 has 18 residues. Trimming cost V 0 bases and J 2 bases, with 20 bases left between them. The DNA of the CDR3 is TGCGCCAGCAGCCAAGATTCTCCCTTGACGGGGCCGACCTACGAGCAGTACTTC. Translation: CASSQDSPLTGPTYEQYF.

V gene TRBV5-1 combines with J gene TRBJ2-5; D gene unclear. The CDR3 sequence is 14 residues long. V gave up 0 bases and J gave up 1 base, with 7 bases separating them. In germline, CDR1 is SGHRS, CDR2 YFSETQ. CDR3 sequence: CASSLVVGQETQYF. In DNA, the CDR3 is TGCGCCAGCAGCTTGGTTGTGGGCCAAGAGACCCAGTACTTC. The whole variable domain, filled in from reference TRBV5-1 and TRBJ2-5, reads KAGVTQTPRYLIKTRGQQVTLSCSPISGHRSVSWYQQTPGQGLQFLFEYFSETQRNKGNFPGRFSGRQFSNSRSEMNVSTLELGDSALYLCASSLVVGQETQYFGPGTRLLVL.

The rearrangement uses TRBV6-1 and TRBJ2-7; D is possibly TRBD2 (7 bases). Germline assignment: CDR1 MNHNS and CDR2 SASEGT. Trimming pared 2 bases from V and 3 bases from J, leaving 14 bases between. This CDR3 region has 15 residues. CDR3 DNA sequence: TGTGCCAGCAGTGAATGGGGGGGGCAGTACTACGAGCAGTACGTC. It encodes CASSEWGGQYYEQYV.

The chain joins TRBV15 to TRBJ2-5; tentative D call: TRBD2 (5 bases). The V end lost 0 bases, the J end lost 7 bases, and 12 bases lay between the germline ends. Germline assignment: CDR1 LNHNV and CDR2 YYDKDF (reference sequence). The CDR3 length is 14 residues. In nucleotides, the CDR3 is TGTGCCACCAGCAGAGACCTGGAGGTATCGACCCAGTACTTC. Protein product: CATSRDLEVSTQYF.

This sequence joins TRBV29-1 and TRBJ1-2; 9 nucleotides agree with TRBD1. The CDR3 totals 11 residues. The J segment lost 8 bases and the V segment lost 6 bases, leaving 4 bases of the junction unmatched. Germline lookup yields CDR1 SQVTM and CDR2 ANQGSEA. The CDR3 loop is CSVGQGLGYTF. The CDR3 DNA reads as TGCAGCGTGGGACAGGGTCTGGGCTACACCTTC.

In its sample, this clonotype was seen a few times. V is TRBV6-5 and J is TRBJ2-1, with 12 bases lining up with TRBD1. Germline V gene lookup returns CDR1 MNHEY and CDR2 SVGAGI. Trimming removed 2 bases from V and 8 bases from J; junction bases left unmatched: 4. CDR3 length equals 15 residues. This CDR3 reads CASSYRDRGRDEQFF. The DNA for the CDR3 is TGTGCCAGCAGTTACCGGGACAGGGGGCGCGATGAGCAGTTCTTC.

This clonotype was detected a few times. V usage is TRBV6-1 and J usage is TRBJ2-7; D possibly corresponds to TRBD1 (6 bases). This CDR3 is built from 13 residues. CDR1 and CDR2 from the germline V gene are MNHNS and SASEGT. Trimming took off 4 bases at V and 3 bases at J, with 10 bases between the two ends. CDR3 in DNA: TGTGCCAGCAGTGGAGAGGGGGTCTACGAGCAGTACTTC. Its protein is CASSGEGVYEQYF.

This clonotype has ten or more counts. The chain couples TRBV30 to TRBJ1-2; unclear D gene. CDR3 length: 13 residues. Germline CDR1 and CDR2: GTSNPN and SVGIG (reference sequence). V was clipped by 4 bases and J by 5 bases, with 14 bases between them. CDR3 residues: CAWNGPGAYGYTF. The CDR3 DNA is TGTGCCTGGAATGGGCCCGGAGCTTATGGCTACACCTTC.

This clonotype was observed at least ten times. The chain uses TRBV28 and TRBJ2-6; no clear D. The germline gives CDR1 MDHEN, CDR2 SYDVKM. V lost 10 bases to trimming and J lost 0 bases, with 19 bases between them. The CDR3 is 17 amino acids. The CDR3 sequence is CATRTGVPFSGANVLTF. DNA for the CDR3: TGTGCCACCCGGACGGGCGTTCCCTTCTCTGGGGCCAACGTCCTGACTTTC.

This clonotype was counted ten times or more. The V gene is TRBV25-1, the J gene TRBJ2-1, with 15 bases lining up with TRBD2. Unmatched junction bases numbered 14, after V lost 3 bases and J lost 5 bases. Looked up from germline, CDR1 is MGHDK and CDR2 is SYGVNS. CDR3 size: 20 residues. The CDR3 nucleotides are TGTGCCAGCAGTGATGCGAGGATCGGACTAGCGGGGGGGTTCAACAATGAGCAGTTCTTC. Translated, it gives CASSDARIGLAGGFNNEQFF.